Reported below is one T cell receptor (beta chain). Its specificity is unknown. Looked up from germline, CDR1 is SEHNR and CDR2 is FQNEAQ (reference sequence). The CDR3 covers 15 residues. V was clipped by 2 bases and J by 5 bases, with 16 bases between them. Positive CCR7 selection of CD45RO-negative cells yielded the naive CD8 cells, and terminally differentiated effector memory CD45RA+ cells were excluded. Free of recent acute infections or vaccinations, the donors were healthy HIV-negative adults. This entry is derived from a study of shared clonotypes between healthy human individuals. Study-level results: Among several donors, approximately 4.6% of naive CD4 clonotypes were found in common.

Only in-frame clones appear in the TCRdb table, and some are missing; sequencing was by immunoSEQ multiplex PCR. The data contain 800,000 to 950,000 clones, just over 95% of them singletons. The source is a man in his thirties or forties in good health. The chain uses TRBV7-9 and TRBJ2-7, with TRBD1 as a possible D gene (5 bases). The sequenced material came from naive CD8+ T cells sorted from blood. The CDR3 loop reads CASSLLGQGGHEQYF. The CDR3 DNA sequence: TGTGCCAGCAGCTTATTGGGGCAGGGCGGCCACGAGCAGTACTTC. The variable domain in full, with the rest retrieved from reference TRBV7-9 and TRBJ2-7, is DTGVSQNPRHKITKRGQNVTFRCDPISEHNRLYWYRQTLGQGPEFLTYFQNEAQLEKSRLLSDRFSAERPKGSFSTLEIQRTEQGDSAMYLCASSLLGQGGHEQYFGPGTRLTVT.